A single T cell receptor beta chain is shown here with its context. As yet, its antigen is unknown. Reverse transcribing all isolated RNA meant expressed TCRB transcripts were sequenced. Using immunoSEQ multiplex PCR, the repertoire was profiled, and TCRdb retains in-frame clones only, with some absent. The sample includes 680,000 or so clones, roughly a sixth of them seen just once. The data derive from a study of beta chain features in type 1 diabetes. Findings and caveats of the study: Insertion counts at VDJ junctions were lower in type 1 diabetes patients, who also showed more deletions there. Significant though moderate, a shortening of TCRB CDR3s appeared in all four CD4+ subsets of Type 1 diabetes patients.

Cells sorted by CD45RO/CCR7/CD25/CD127/CD95/CD27 comprised CD4+ naive, central memory, regulatory and stem cell-like memory cells. Each population that was sorted was more than 95% pure. This receptor was identified in a man aged 18 to 29 in good health. Sequences were obtained from naive CD4+ T cells from blood.

The CDR3: CASSSVAGVNYEQYF. In DNA form, the CDR3 reads TGTGCCAGCAGTTCAGTAGCGGGAGTAAACTACGAGCAGTACTTC. The chain combines TRBV6-5 with TRBJ2-7; 9 bases line up with TRBD2. The CDR3 covers 15 residues. From germline, CDR1 is MNHEY and CDR2 SVGAGI. Germline trimming cut 4 bases from V and 3 bases from J; bases unmatched to any gene: 7.